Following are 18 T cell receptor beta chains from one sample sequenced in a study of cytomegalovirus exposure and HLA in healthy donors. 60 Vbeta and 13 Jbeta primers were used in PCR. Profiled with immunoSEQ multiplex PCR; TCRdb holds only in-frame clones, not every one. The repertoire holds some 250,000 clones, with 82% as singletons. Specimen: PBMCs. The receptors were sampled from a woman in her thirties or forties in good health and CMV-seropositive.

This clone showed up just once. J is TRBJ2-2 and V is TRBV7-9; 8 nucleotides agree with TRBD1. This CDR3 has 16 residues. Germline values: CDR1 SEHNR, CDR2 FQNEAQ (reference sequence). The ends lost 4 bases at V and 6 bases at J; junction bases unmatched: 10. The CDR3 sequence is CASSSSGTGSSGELFF. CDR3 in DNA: TGTGCCAGCAGCTCTTCCGGGACAGGAAGTTCCGGGGAGCTGTTTTTT.

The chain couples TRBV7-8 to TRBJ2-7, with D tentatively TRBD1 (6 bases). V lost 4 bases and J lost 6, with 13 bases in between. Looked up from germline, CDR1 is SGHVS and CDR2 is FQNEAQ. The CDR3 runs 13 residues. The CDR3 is CASSSVGTSEQYF. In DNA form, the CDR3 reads TGTGCCAGCAGCTCAGTCGGGACATCCGAGCAGTACTTC.

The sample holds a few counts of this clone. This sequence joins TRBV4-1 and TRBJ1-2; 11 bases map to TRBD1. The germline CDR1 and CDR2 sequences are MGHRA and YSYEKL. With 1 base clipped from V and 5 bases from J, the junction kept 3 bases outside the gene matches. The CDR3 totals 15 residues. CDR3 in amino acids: CASSQGGTGGYGYTF. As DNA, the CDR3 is TGCGCCAGCAGCCAAGGTGGGACAGGGGGGTATGGCTACACCTTC.

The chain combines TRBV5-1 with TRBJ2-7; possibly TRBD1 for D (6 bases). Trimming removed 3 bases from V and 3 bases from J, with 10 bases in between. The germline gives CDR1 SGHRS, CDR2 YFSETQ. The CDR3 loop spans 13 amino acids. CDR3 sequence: CASSSDSYYEQYF. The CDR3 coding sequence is TGCGCCAGCAGCTCGGACAGTTACTACGAGCAGTACTTC.

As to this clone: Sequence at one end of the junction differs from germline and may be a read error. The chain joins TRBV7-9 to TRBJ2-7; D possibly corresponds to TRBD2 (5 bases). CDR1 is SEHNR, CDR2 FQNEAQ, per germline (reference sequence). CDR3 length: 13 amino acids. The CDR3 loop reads CSSSPGMSYEQYF. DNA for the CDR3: TGTTCCAGCAGCCCCGGGATGTCCTACGAGCAGTACTTC.

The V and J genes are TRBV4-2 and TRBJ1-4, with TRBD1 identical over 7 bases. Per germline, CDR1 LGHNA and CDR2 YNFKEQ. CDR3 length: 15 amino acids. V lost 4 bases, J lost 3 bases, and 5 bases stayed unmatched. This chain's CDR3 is CASSRDRTANEKLFF. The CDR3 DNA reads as TGTGCCAGCAGCCGGGACAGAACAGCTAATGAAAAACTGTTTTTT.

The CDR3: CASKGTRAHKEQYF. Written as DNA, the CDR3 is TGTGCCAGCAAGGGGACTAGAGCGCATAAAGAGCAGTACTTC. The chain has TRBV5-6 and TRBJ2-7; 8 nucleotides line up with TRBD2. V was clipped by 6 bases and J by 7 bases; unmatched bases: 12. The CDR3 sequence is 14 residues long. The germline CDR1 and CDR2 sequences are SGHDT and YYEEEE.

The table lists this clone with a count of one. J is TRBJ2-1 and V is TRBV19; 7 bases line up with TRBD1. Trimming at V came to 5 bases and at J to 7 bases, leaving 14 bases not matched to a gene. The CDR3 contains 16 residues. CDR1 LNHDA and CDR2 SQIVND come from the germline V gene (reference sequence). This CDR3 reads CASSRPTGTDKNEQFF. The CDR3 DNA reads TGTGCCAGTAGTCGCCCTACCGGGACAGATAAGAATGAGCAGTTCTTC.

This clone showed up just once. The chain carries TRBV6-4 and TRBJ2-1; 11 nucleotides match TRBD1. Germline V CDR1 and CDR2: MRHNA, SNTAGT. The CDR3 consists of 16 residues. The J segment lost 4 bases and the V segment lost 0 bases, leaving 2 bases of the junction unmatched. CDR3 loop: CASSDSGQGGYNEQFF. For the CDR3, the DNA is TGTGCCAGCAGTGACTCGGGACAGGGGGGATACAATGAGCAGTTCTTC.

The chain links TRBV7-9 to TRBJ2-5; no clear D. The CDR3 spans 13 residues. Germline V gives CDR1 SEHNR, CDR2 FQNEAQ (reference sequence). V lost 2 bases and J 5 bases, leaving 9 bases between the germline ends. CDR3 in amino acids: CASSLIALETQYF. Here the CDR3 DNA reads TGTGCCAGCAGCTTAATTGCGTTGGAGACCCAGTACTTC.

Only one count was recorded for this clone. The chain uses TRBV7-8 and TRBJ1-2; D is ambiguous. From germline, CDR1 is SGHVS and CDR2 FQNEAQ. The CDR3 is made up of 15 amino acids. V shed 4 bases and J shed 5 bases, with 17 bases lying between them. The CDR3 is CASSSTVAAEYGYTF. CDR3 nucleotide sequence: TGTGCCAGCAGCTCCACCGTGGCGGCGGAATATGGCTACACCTTC.

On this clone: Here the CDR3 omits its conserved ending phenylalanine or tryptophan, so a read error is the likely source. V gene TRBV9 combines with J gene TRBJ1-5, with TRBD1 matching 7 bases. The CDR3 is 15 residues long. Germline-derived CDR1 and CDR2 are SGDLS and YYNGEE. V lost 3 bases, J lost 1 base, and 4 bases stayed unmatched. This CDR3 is CASSEQGESNQPQHL. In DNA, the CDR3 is TGTGCCAGCAGCGAGCAGGGGGAAAGCAATCAGCCCCAGCATCTT.

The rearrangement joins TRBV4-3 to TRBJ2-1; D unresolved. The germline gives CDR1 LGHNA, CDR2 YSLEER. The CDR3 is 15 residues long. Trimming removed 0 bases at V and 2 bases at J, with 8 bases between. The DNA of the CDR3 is TGCGCCAGCAGCCAAGATGCAGTAACCTACAATGAGCAGTTCTTC. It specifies CASSQDAVTYNEQFF.

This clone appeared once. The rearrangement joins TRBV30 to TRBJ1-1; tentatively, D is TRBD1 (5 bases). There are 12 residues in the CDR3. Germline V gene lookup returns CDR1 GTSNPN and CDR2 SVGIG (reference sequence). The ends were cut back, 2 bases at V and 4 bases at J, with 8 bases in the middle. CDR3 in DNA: TGTGCCTGGAGTAGGGGAGGCACTGAAGCTTTCTTT. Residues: CAWSRGGTEAFF. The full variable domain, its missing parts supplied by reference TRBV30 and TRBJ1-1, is SQTIHQWPATLVQPVGSPLSLECTVEGTSNPNLYWYRQAAGRGLQLLFYSVGIGQISSEVPQNLSASRPQDRQFILSSKKLLLSDSGFYLCAWSRGGTEAFFGQGTRLTVV.

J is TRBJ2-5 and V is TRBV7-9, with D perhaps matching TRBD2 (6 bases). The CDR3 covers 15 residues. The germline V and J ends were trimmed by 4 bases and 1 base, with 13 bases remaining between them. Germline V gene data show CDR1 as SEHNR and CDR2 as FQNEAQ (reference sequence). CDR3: CASSYWTTFQETQYF. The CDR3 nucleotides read TGTGCCAGCAGCTACTGGACTACCTTCCAAGAGACCCAGTACTTC.

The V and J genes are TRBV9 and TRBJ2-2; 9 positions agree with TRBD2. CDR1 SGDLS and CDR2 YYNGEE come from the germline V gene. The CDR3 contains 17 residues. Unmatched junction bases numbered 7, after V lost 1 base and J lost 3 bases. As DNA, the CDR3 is TGTGCCAGCAGCGTATACGAGACTAGCGGTTACACCGGGGAGCTGTTTTTT. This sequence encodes CASSVYETSGYTGELFF.

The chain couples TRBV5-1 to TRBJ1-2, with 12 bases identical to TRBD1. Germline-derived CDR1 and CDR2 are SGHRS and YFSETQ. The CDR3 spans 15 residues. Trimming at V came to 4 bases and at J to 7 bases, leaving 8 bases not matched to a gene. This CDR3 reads CASSTGTGGAFGYTF. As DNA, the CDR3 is TGCGCCAGCAGCACGGGGACAGGGGGCGCATTTGGCTACACCTTC. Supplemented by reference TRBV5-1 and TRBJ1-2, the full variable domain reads KAGVTQTPRYLIKTRGQQVTLSCSPISGHRSVSWYQQTPGQGLQFLFEYFSETQRNKGNFPGRFSGRQFSNSRSEMNVSTLELGDSALYLCASSTGTGGAFGYTFGSGTRLTVV.

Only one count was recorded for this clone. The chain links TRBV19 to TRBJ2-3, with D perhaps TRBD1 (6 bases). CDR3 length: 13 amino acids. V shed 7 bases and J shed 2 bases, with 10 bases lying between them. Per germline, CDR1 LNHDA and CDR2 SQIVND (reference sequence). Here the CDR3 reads CASTTGYTDTQYF. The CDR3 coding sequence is TGTGCCAGTACCACAGGGTACACAGATACGCAGTATTTT.